A selection of T cell receptor beta chains follows, all from one sample in a study of identical twins. TCRdb re-called the 5' RACE reads through MiXCR, storing one row per CDR3 protein. The sample holds roughly 720,000 distinct CDR3 sequences, about 20% seen once. These same records also appear under a second study, on T cells expressing NK-cell markers.

Input material: PBMCs. These receptors were taken from a woman younger than 30 in good health. Both conserved end residues are part of each CDR3. A D gene is named only where the DNA matches it firmly. Clone size is given for some rows only: seen once, a few or many times, or a class if the clone is expanded.

>TRBD2|TRBJ2-3|TRBV12-3/TRBV12-4|-|18
CASSLSGSGVALTDTQYF
TGTGCCAGCAGCCTTAGCGGCAGCGGGGTTGCCCTTACAGATACGCAGTATTTT
>TRBD2|TRBJ2-1|TRBV4-3|-|15
CASSQDRSGRNKQFF
TGCGCCAGCAGCCAAGATCGGTCCGGGAGGAATAAGCAGTTCTTC
>-|TRBJ2-7|TRBV5-1|many|14
CASSSEGRGYEQYF
TGCGCCAGCAGCTCAGAAGGGCGAGGCTACGAGCAGTACTTC
>-|TRBJ2-7|TRBV15|-|16
CATSPDFSQGSYEQYF
TGTGCCACCAGCCCAGACTTCTCACAGGGATCCTACGAGCAGTACTTC
>-|TRBJ2-3|TRBV7-2|few|16
CASSLATASTTDTQYF
TGTGCCAGCAGCTTAGCCACAGCGTCGACCACAGATACGCAGTATTTT
>-|TRBJ2-3|TRBV5-1|-|16
CASSLGATFNTDTQYF
TGCGCCAGCAGCTTGGGTGCTACCTTCAACACAGATACGCAGTATTTT
>-|TRBJ2-5|TRBV29-1|-|15
CSAKGDLLAQETQYF
TGCAGCGCGAAGGGGGATCTCTTGGCGCAAGAGACCCAGTACTTC
>TRBD2|TRBJ2-3|TRBV6-1|once|15
CASRTERGGQDTQYF
TGTGCCAGCAGGACCGAGCGGGGGGGCCAGGATACGCAGTATTTT
>-|TRBJ1-4|TRBV5-6|few|14
CASSRPVEGEKLFF
TGTGCCAGCAGCCGTCCTGTAGAGGGTGAAAAACTGTTTTTT
>TRBD2|TRBJ2-7|TRBV20-1|few|14
CSARRTSGYYEQYF
TGCAGTGCCCGTCGGACTAGCGGCTACTACGAGCAGTACTTC
>-|TRBJ1-6|TRBV5-6|-|15
CASSHRRQFDSPLHF
TGTGCCAGCAGCCACCGGAGACAGTTTGATTCACCCCTCCACTTT
>-|TRBJ2-7|TRBV5-5|-|14
CASKLLGPPREQYF
TGTGCCAGCAAACTCTTGGGTCCGCCCCGCGAGCAGTACTTC
>TRBD2|TRBJ2-2|TRBV5-1|few|18
CASRSTSGRDSSTGELFF
TGCGCCAGCAGGTCGACTAGCGGGAGGGACTCTAGCACCGGGGAGCTGTTTTTT
>-|TRBJ2-5|TRBV5-1|few|13
CASSSRGKETQYF
TGCGCCAGCAGCTCCCGGGGGAAAGAGACCCAGTACTTC
>TRBD2|TRBJ2-7|TRBV12-3/TRBV12-4|-|16
CASSLALAGENNEQYF
TGTGCCAGCAGTTTAGCGCTAGCGGGAGAGAACAACGAGCAGTACTTC
>-|TRBJ2-1|TRBV29-1|-|14
CSVDPVTLYNEQFF
TGCAGCGTTGATCCCGTCACCCTCTACAATGAGCAGTTCTTC
>-|TRBJ1-1|TRBV6-1|-|14
CASSEGGMNTEAFF
TGTGCCAGCAGTGAGGGGGGCATGAACACTGAAGCTTTCTTT
>-|TRBJ1-1|TRBV7-9|-|13
CASSLAPHGGAFF
TGTGCCAGCAGCTTAGCCCCCCACGGAGGAGCTTTCTTT
>TRBD1|TRBJ2-4|TRBV5-5|-|15
CASSFLGQPRDIQYF
TGTGCCAGCAGCTTTCTGGGACAGCCGAGGGACATTCAGTACTTC
>-|TRBJ1-2|TRBV20-1|-|13
CSASNIGNYGYTF
TGCAGTGCTAGTAACATAGGGAACTATGGCTACACCTTC
>-|TRBJ2-1|TRBV5-1|-|15
CASSFTDALMGKQFF
TGCGCCAGCAGCTTCACGGACGCCCTCATGGGTAAGCAGTTCTTC
>TRBD1|TRBJ2-6|TRBV5-1|-|19
CASSLTDRELFSGANVLTF
TGCGCCAGCAGCTTGACGGACAGGGAGTTATTCTCTGGGGCCAACGTCCTGACTTTC
>TRBD1|TRBJ1-5|TRBV12-3/TRBV12-4|many|14
CASSRQGSNQPQHF
TGTGCCAGCAGTCGACAGGGTAGCAATCAGCCCCAGCATTTT
>-|TRBJ2-3|TRBV4-3|-|15
CASSPLRGSTDTQYF
TGCGCCAGCAGCCCTCTTCGGGGGAGCACAGATACGCAGTATTTT
>-|TRBJ2-1|TRBV12-3/TRBV12-4|few|14
CASSLISNYNEQFF
TGTGCCAGCAGTTTAATTTCGAATTACAATGAGCAGTTCTTC
>-|TRBJ2-2|TRBV6-1|few|18
CASTPDASGTYPTGELFF
TGTGCCAGCACCCCCGACGCCAGCGGCACCTATCCCACCGGGGAGCTGTTTTTT
>-|TRBJ2-5|TRBV14|-|14
CASTLTGFEETQYF
TGTGCCAGCACCCTGACGGGGTTCGAAGAGACCCAGTACTTC
>-|TRBJ2-7|TRBV29-1|-|13
CSVEVHGSYEQYF
TGCAGCGTTGAAGTTCATGGCTCCTACGAGCAGTACTTC
>TRBD2|TRBJ2-1|TRBV3-1|few|16
CASSGTSGRAFNEQFF
TGTGCCAGCAGCGGGACTAGCGGGAGGGCCTTCAATGAGCAGTTCTTC
>-|TRBJ2-1|TRBV20-1|few|14
CSASRNGSYNEQFF
TGCAGTGCTAGTCGGAACGGGTCCTACAATGAGCAGTTCTTC
>-|TRBJ2-1|TRBV9|-|15
CASSGKSSSYNEQFF
TGTGCCAGCAGCGGCAAGTCGAGCTCCTACAATGAGCAGTTCTTC